Below are 28 T cell receptor beta chains sequenced from a single sample in a study of shared clonotypes between healthy human individuals. Only in-frame clones appear in the TCRdb table, and some are missing; sequencing was by immunoSEQ multiplex PCR. The sample gives 700,000 or so clones, more than 70% of which show up once; less than 2% is in the top ten. The source material was memory CD4+ T cells sorted from blood. The subset was: CD45RA-negative fraction. All receptors come from a woman aged 25 to 39 in good health.

The genes are TRBV18 and TRBJ2-5, with D possibly TRBD1 on 5 matching bases. Germline-derived CDR1 and CDR2 are KGHSH and LQKENI. Trimming cost V 4 bases and J 5 bases, with 17 bases left between them. The CDR3 is made up of 15 amino acids. CDR3 bases: TGTGCCAGCTCACTCAATGGGGCACTACGGGAGACCCAGTACTTC. Translation gives CASSLNGALRETQYF. Using reference TRBV18 and TRBJ2-5 for the parts outside the CDR3, the full variable domain is NAGVMQNPRHLVRRRGQEARLRCSPMKGHSHVYWYRQLPEEGLKFMVYLQKENIIDESGMPKERFSAEFPKEGPSILRIQQVVRGDSAAYFCASSLNGALRETQYFGPGTRLLVL.

This chain uses TRBV27 with TRBJ2-7; the D is unclear. The V end was cut by 4 bases, the J end by 3 bases, with 13 bases between. Germline V gives CDR1 MNHEY, CDR2 SMNVEV (reference sequence). The CDR3 spans 14 residues. The CDR3 nucleotides read TGTGCCAGCAGTTCAACGACAAGACGCTACGAGCAGTACTTC. Its protein is CASSSTTRRYEQYF.

This clone was seen repeatedly, ten times or more. The same CDR3 is also encoded by other DNA sequences in this sample. The chain links TRBV28 to TRBJ2-7, with a tentative D call TRBD1 (5 bases). This CDR3 spans 14 amino acids. CDR1 and CDR2 (germline): MDHEN, SYDVKM. Trimming removed 2 bases at V and 1 base at J, with 9 bases between. CDR3 sequence (DNA): TGTGCCAGCAGTTTACCGGACATATCCTACGAGCAGTACTTC. It specifies CASSLPDISYEQYF.

The chain employs TRBV11-3 and TRBJ2-3; D not resolved. Deletions cut 4 bases from V and 6 bases from J, with 11 bases between. The CDR3 extends over 13 amino acids. The germline V gene encodes CDR1 SGHNT and CDR2 YENEEA. This CDR3 is CASSYGEADTQYF. The CDR3 coding sequence is TGTGCCAGCAGCTACGGAGAGGCTGATACGCAGTATTTT.

V and J are TRBV6-5 and TRBJ2-1; 7 nucleotides agree with TRBD2. V shed 1 base and J 3 bases; nucleotides not matched to a gene: 3. Germline V gives CDR1 MNHEY, CDR2 SVGAGI. The CDR3 sequence is 15 residues long. The CDR3: CASSYYGGSYNEQFF. The CDR3 DNA follows: TGTGCCAGCAGTTACTATGGCGGGAGCTACAATGAGCAGTTCTTC.

The chain employs TRBV19 and TRBJ1-5; 12 bases map to TRBD1. With V trimmed by 5 bases and J by 1 base, 6 bases remained unmatched. The CDR3 length is 17 residues. Germline lookup yields CDR1 LNHDA and CDR2 SQIVND (reference sequence). The CDR3 loop is CASSPGQGAVSNQPQHF. CDR3 coding DNA: TGTGCCAGTAGTCCGGGACAGGGGGCAGTAAGCAATCAGCCCCAGCATTTT.

The rearrangement links TRBV7-2 to TRBJ1-5; 7 positions match TRBD1. Germline CDR1 and CDR2: SGHTA and FQGNSA. The CDR3 covers 13 residues. The V gene end was trimmed by 6 bases and the J gene end by 7 bases; junction bases not matched to a gene: 6. Here the CDR3 reads CASSLQGEQPQHF. CDR3 in DNA: TGTGCCAGCAGTCTCCAGGGGGAACAGCCCCAGCATTTT.

V and J are TRBV25-1 and TRBJ2-5; TRBD1 is a possible D gene (6 bases). V was shortened by 3 bases and J by 2 bases, with 16 bases between the two germline ends. Per germline, CDR1 MGHDK and CDR2 SYGVNS. This CDR3 contains 16 residues. This CDR3 reads CASSDRDKLEQETQYF. The CDR3 nucleotides are TGTGCCAGCAGTGACCGGGACAAATTAGAGCAAGAGACCCAGTACTTC.

This clone has a count of ten or more. V gene TRBV30 combines with J gene TRBJ1-3, with D possibly being TRBD1 (5 bases). The germline V gene encodes CDR1 GTSNPN and CDR2 SVGIG (reference sequence). V lost 4 bases and J lost 4, with 17 bases in between. The CDR3 runs 15 residues. In DNA, the CDR3 is TGTGCCTGGAAGCCCGGGGCCGGTCAGGGAAACACCATATATTTT. This codes for CAWKPGAGQGNTIYF.

J is TRBJ2-4 and V is TRBV27; tentatively, D is TRBD1 (6 bases). The V end lost 6 bases, the J end lost 8 bases, and 23 bases lay between the germline ends. This CDR3 has 16 amino acids. From germline, CDR1 is MNHEY and CDR2 SMNVEV (reference sequence). The CDR3, as DNA: TGTGCCAGCAGGAGTCGGGACACAGCCGATTGGGACATTCAGTACTTC. Its protein is CASRSRDTADWDIQYF.

The rearrangement joins TRBV2 to TRBJ1-1; D possibly corresponds to TRBD1 (5 bases). Germline CDR1 SNHLY, CDR2 FYNNEI. V was pared by 4 bases and J by 4 bases, with 13 bases between. CDR3 length: 14 residues. This CDR3 is CASSAGGGGTEAFF. CDR3 nucleotide sequence: TGTGCCAGCAGTGCTGGGGGTGGAGGCACTGAAGCTTTCTTT.

This chain uses TRBV9 with TRBJ2-3, with TRBD1 matching 12 bases. Trimming at V came to 4 bases and at J to 5 bases, leaving 11 bases not matched to a gene. The CDR3 is 17 amino acids. The germline V gene encodes CDR1 SGDLS and CDR2 YYNGEE. CDR3 protein: CASSSTGTGGFGDTQYF. DNA for the CDR3: TGTGCCAGCAGCTCCACCGGGACAGGGGGCTTCGGAGATACGCAGTATTTT.

V is TRBV18 and J is TRBJ2-7; possible D gene TRBD2, 5 bases. The CDR3 is 14 residues long. Germline-derived CDR1 and CDR2 are KGHSH and LQKENI. Trimming pared 3 bases from V and 3 bases from J, leaving 12 bases between. The CDR3 loop reads CASSPSRRNYEQYF. Here the CDR3 DNA reads TGTGCCAGCTCACCCTCCCGGAGGAACTACGAGCAGTACTTC.

The chain carries TRBV19 and TRBJ2-7, with 12 bases lining up with TRBD2. This CDR3 spans 14 amino acids. Looked up from germline, CDR1 is LNHDA and CDR2 is SQIVND (reference sequence). The V segment lost 8 bases and the J segment 0 bases; nucleotides outside the gene matches: 2. The CDR3 protein is CASGLAGNSYEQYF. The CDR3 bases are TGTGCCAGTGGACTAGCGGGGAACTCCTACGAGCAGTACTTC.

The chain has TRBV5-1 and TRBJ2-3; TRBD1 matches 12 bases. With 4 bases clipped from V and 1 base from J, the junction kept 4 bases outside the gene matches. The germline V gene has CDR1 SGHRS and CDR2 YFSETQ. The CDR3 extends over 16 amino acids. The CDR3 loop reads CASSVGTGGRTDTQYF. CDR3 sequence (DNA): TGCGCCAGCAGCGTCGGGACAGGGGGCCGCACAGATACGCAGTATTTT.

This clone was detected many times. The chain employs TRBV29-1 and TRBJ2-1; 12 nucleotides line up with TRBD2. CDR3 length: 14 amino acids. Germline CDR1 SQVTM, CDR2 ANQGSEA. J gave up 8 bases and V 6 bases, and 8 bases lay outside the gene matches. CDR3 residues: CSVDGTSGRDEQFF. The CDR3 DNA reads TGCAGCGTAGACGGGACTAGCGGGCGGGATGAGCAGTTCTTC.

This clone was observed a few times. The rearrangement links TRBV5-1 to TRBJ2-1; D perhaps matches TRBD1 (6 bases). Germline V gene lookup returns CDR1 SGHRS and CDR2 YFSETQ. This CDR3 is built from 12 residues. V was cut by 1 base and J by 9 bases, with 8 bases left in between. This CDR3 reads CASSLQGSEQFF. The CDR3 DNA sequence: TGCGCCAGCAGCTTGCAGGGGAGTGAGCAGTTCTTC.

The chain carries TRBV19 and TRBJ2-7; 11 bases match TRBD2. In germline, CDR1 is LNHDA, CDR2 SQIVND (reference sequence). V lost 5 bases, J lost 4 bases, and 10 bases stayed unmatched. The CDR3 extends over 16 amino acids. The CDR3 loop is CASSDGTSGRKYEQYF. In nucleotides, the CDR3 is TGTGCCAGTAGTGACGGGACTAGCGGACGAAAATACGAGCAGTACTTC.

The chain has TRBV2 and TRBJ2-1, with D possibly TRBD1 on 6 matching bases. V dropped 6 bases and J dropped 2 bases, with 11 bases sitting between them. The CDR3 has 14 amino acids. Germline V CDR1 and CDR2: SNHLY, FYNNEI. The CDR3 DNA reads as TGTGCCAGCAGAGAACGACAGGCCTACAATGAGCAGTTCTTC. It specifies CASRERQAYNEQFF. The whole variable domain, filled in from reference TRBV2 and TRBJ2-1, reads EPEVTQTPSHQVTQMGQEVILRCVPISNHLYFYWYRQILGQKVEFLVSFYNNEISEKSEIFDDQFSVERPDGSNFTLKIRSTKLEDSAMYFCASRERQAYNEQFFGPGTRLTVL.

This chain joins TRBV6-4 and TRBJ1-5; D uncertain. The CDR3 extends over 17 amino acids. The V end was cut by 0 bases, the J end by 7 bases, with 19 bases between. Germline V gene sequence: CDR1 MRHNA, CDR2 SNTAGT. The CDR3 loop is CASSDSHKNVFRQPQHF. The DNA of the CDR3 is TGTGCCAGCAGTGACTCCCATAAGAATGTCTTTCGACAGCCCCAGCATTTT.

The sample holds a few counts of this clone. J is TRBJ2-5 and V is TRBV6-1; 7 positions agree with TRBD2. CDR3 length: 14 amino acids. Germline V gives CDR1 MNHNS, CDR2 SASEGT. V shed 6 bases and J 3 bases; nucleotides not matched to a gene: 7. The CDR3 DNA follows: TGTGCCAGCAGCCCTTGGACTAGAAAAGAGACCCAGTACTTC. Its translation is CASSPWTRKETQYF.

J is TRBJ1-4 and V is TRBV15; no reliable D call. Trimming left V 5 bases short and J 7 bases short, with 14 bases between. The germline V gene encodes CDR1 LNHNV and CDR2 YYDKDF (reference sequence). This CDR3 has 14 residues. The CDR3 DNA sequence: TGTGCCACCAGCGTTCCGGACTATGGTGAAAAACTGTTTTTT. This encodes CATSVPDYGEKLFF.

In its sample, this clone was seen once. V gene TRBV11-2 combines with J gene TRBJ2-7; 9 bases are shared with TRBD2. Germline CDR1 is SGHAT and CDR2 is FQNNGV. The J segment lost 2 bases and the V segment lost 5 bases, leaving 7 bases of the junction unmatched. This CDR3 has 15 residues. For the CDR3, the DNA is TGTGCCAGCAGCCCCGCACTAGCGGGCCCCTACGAGCAGTACTTC. This codes for CASSPALAGPYEQYF.

The J gene is TRBJ2-4, the V gene TRBV13, with a weak D call TRBD2 (6 bases). CDR3 length: 17 amino acids. Germline values: CDR1 PRHDT, CDR2 FYEKMQ (reference sequence). V lost 4 bases to trimming and J lost 0 bases, with 16 bases between them. The DNA for the CDR3 is TGTGCCAGCAGCTCGAGTGGGGGAGGACTAGCCAAAAACATTCAGTACTTC. Its translation: CASSSSGGGLAKNIQYF.

V usage is TRBV7-2 and J usage is TRBJ2-1; 8 bases fit TRBD2. Trimming cost V 1 base and J 10 bases; bases outside gene matches: 9. In germline, CDR1 is SGHTA, CDR2 FQGNSA. There are 15 residues in the CDR3. The CDR3 here is CASSLVGSSGREQFF. DNA of the CDR3: TGTGCCAGCAGCTTAGTGGGGTCTAGCGGGCGAGAGCAGTTCTTC.

V and J are TRBV28 and TRBJ2-1; D is ambiguous. From germline, CDR1 is MDHEN and CDR2 SYDVKM. Trimming cost V 3 bases and J 5 bases, with 11 bases left between them. The CDR3 is 14 residues long. CDR3 coding DNA: TGTGCCAGCAGTTTCCTCTGGAAGGACAATGAGCAGTTCTTC. Translated, it gives CASSFLWKDNEQFF.

The genes are TRBV2 and TRBJ2-1; perhaps D is TRBD1 or TRBD2 (6 bases each). Trimming took 8 bases from V and 9 from J, leaving 17 bases between them. CDR3 length: 13 residues. Germline lookup yields CDR1 SNHLY and CDR2 FYNNEI. For the CDR3, the DNA is TGTGCCAGCCGGAGGGCCGGGGGCGGTGAGCAGTTCTTC. Encoded protein: CASRRAGGGEQFF.

The V call is TRBV27, the J call TRBJ2-1; maybe TRBD1 (6 bases). The CDR3 is 18 residues long. Germline CDR1 reads MNHEY; CDR2 reads SMNVEV (reference sequence). V was clipped by 6 bases and J by 3 bases, with 24 bases between them. The CDR3 DNA sequence: TGTGCCAGCAGACGCACCCCAACCGGGACACTTAGCTACAATGAGCAGTTCTTC. It is translated as CASRRTPTGTLSYNEQFF.